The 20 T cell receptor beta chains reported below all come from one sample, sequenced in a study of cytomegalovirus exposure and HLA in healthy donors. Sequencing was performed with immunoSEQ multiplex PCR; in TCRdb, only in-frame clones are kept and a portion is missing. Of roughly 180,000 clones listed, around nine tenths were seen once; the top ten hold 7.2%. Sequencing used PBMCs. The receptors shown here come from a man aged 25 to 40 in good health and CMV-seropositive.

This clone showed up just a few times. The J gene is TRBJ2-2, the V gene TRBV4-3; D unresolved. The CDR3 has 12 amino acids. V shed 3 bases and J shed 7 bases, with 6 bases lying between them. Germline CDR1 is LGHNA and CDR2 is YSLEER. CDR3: CASSQYNGELFF. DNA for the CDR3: TGCGCCAGCAGCCAGTACAACGGGGAGCTGTTTTTT.

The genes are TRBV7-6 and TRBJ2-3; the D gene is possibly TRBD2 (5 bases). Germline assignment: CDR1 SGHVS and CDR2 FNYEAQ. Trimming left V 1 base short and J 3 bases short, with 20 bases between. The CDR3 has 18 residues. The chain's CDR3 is CASSLVAGPVPGTDTQYF. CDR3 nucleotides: TGTGCCAGCAGCTTAGTGGCAGGCCCCGTCCCGGGAACAGATACGCAGTATTTT.

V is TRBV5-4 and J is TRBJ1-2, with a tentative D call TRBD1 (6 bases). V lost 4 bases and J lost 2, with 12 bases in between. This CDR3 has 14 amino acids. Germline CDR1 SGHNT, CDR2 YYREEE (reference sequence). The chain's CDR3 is CASSPDSYNYGYTF. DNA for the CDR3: TGTGCCAGCAGCCCGGACAGCTACAACTATGGCTACACCTTC.

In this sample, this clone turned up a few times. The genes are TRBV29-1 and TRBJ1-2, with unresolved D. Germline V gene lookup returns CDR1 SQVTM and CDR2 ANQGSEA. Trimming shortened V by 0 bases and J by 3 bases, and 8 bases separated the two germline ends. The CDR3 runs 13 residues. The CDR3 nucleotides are TGCAGCGTTGAAGACAGGAGGGACTATGGCTACACCTTC. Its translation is CSVEDRRDYGYTF.

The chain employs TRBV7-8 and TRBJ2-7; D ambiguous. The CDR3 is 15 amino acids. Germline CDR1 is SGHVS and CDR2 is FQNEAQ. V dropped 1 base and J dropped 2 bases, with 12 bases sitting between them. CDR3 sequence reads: CASSLVIGGTYEQYF. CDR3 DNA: TGTGCCAGCAGCTTAGTGATTGGTGGAACCTACGAGCAGTACTTC.

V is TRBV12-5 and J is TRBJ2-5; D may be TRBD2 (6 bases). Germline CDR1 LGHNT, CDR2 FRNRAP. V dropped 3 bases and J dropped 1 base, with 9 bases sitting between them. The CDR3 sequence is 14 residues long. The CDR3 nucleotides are TGTGCTAGTGGTTTTTGGCGGGGCCAAGAGACCCAGTACTTC. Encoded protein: CASGFWRGQETQYF.

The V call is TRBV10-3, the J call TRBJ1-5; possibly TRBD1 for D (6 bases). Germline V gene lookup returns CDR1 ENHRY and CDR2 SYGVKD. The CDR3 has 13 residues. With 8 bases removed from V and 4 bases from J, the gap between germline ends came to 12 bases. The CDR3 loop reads CAIGGAGNQPQHF. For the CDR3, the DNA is TGTGCCATCGGGGGGGCAGGGAATCAGCCCCAGCATTTT.

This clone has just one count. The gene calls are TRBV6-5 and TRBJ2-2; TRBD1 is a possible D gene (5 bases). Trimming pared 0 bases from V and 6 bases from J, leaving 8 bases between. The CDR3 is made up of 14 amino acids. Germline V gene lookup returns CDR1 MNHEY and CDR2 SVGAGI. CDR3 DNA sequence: TGTGCCAGCAGTTACTCCGTAGGGGCCGGGGAGCTGTTTTTT. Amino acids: CASSYSVGAGELFF.

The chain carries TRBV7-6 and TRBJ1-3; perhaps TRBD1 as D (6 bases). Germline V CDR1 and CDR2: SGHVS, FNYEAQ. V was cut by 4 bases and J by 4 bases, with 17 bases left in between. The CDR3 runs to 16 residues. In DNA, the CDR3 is TGTGCCAGCAGCTCAGGTCTCAGGGGATCAGGAAACACCATATATTTT. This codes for CASSSGLRGSGNTIYF.

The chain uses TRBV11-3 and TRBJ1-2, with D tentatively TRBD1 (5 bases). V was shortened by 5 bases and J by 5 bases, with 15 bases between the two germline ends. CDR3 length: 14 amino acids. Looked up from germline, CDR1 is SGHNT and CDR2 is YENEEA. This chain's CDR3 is CASSGLGGGYGYTF. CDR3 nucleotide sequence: TGTGCCAGCAGCGGACTTGGGGGGGGATATGGCTACACCTTC.

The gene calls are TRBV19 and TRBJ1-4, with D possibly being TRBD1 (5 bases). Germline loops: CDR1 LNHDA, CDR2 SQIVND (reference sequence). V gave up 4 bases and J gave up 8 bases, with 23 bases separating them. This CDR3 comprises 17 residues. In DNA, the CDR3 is TGTGCCAGTAGTACCCCCGGGACGGGGAAGAACAGGGAAAAACTGTTTTTT. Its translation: CASSTPGTGKNREKLFF.

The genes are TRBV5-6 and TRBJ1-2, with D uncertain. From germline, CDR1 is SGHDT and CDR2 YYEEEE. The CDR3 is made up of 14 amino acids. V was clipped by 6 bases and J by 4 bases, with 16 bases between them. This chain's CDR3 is CASTDVGQPYGYTF. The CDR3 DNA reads TGTGCCAGCACCGACGTGGGTCAACCCTATGGCTACACCTTC.

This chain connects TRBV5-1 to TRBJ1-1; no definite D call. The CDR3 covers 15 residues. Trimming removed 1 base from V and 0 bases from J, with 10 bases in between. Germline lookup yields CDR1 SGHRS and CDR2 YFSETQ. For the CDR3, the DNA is TGCGCCAGCAGCTTGTCGGAACAGATGAACACTGAAGCTTTCTTT. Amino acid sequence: CASSLSEQMNTEAFF.

The CDR3 DNA reads TGTGCCACTCGAATCCGGGACAGGGGCTACGAGCAGTACTTC. Translating it yields CATRIRDRGYEQYF. The gene calls are TRBV27 and TRBJ2-7; the match to TRBD1 covers 10 bases. The CDR3 has 14 amino acids. CDR1 MNHEY and CDR2 SMNVEV come from the germline V gene (reference sequence). Germline trimming cut 10 bases from V and 3 bases from J; bases unmatched to any gene: 9.

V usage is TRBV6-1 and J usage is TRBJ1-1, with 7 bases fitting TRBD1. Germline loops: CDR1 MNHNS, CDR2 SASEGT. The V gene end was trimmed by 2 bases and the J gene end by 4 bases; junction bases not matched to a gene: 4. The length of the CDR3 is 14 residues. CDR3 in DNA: TGTGCCAGCAGTGAACGAACAGGGGCCACTGAAGCTTTCTTT. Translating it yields CASSERTGATEAFF.

The CDR3 DNA sequence: TGTGCCTCGTCGGAGGTACAGAACACTGAAGCTTTCTTT. As protein: CASSEVQNTEAFF. This sequence joins TRBV30 and TRBJ1-1; D not resolved. V gave up 7 bases and J gave up 1 base, with 13 bases separating them. Germline V gene data show CDR1 as GTSNPN and CDR2 as SVGIG (reference sequence). The CDR3 covers 13 residues.

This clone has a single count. In nucleotides, the CDR3 is TGCAGCGTTAAAGGAGGCAGGGCGAACACTGAAGCTTTCTTT. This codes for CSVKGGRANTEAFF. The chain recombines TRBV29-1 with TRBJ1-1, with D possibly TRBD1 on 5 matching bases. V was trimmed by 5 bases and J by 1 base, leaving 14 bases between them. The CDR3 runs to 14 residues. Germline V gene sequence: CDR1 SQVTM, CDR2 ANQGSEA.

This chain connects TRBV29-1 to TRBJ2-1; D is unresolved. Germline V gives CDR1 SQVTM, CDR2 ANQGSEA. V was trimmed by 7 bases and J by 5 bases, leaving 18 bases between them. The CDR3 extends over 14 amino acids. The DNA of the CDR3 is TGCAGCGGTTTCTTCCCCTCAGATAACAATGAGCAGTTCTTC. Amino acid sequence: CSGFFPSDNNEQFF.

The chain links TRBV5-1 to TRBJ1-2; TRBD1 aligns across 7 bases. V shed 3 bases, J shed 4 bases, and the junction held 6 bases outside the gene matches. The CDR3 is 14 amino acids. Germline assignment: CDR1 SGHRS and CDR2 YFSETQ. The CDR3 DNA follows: TGCGCCAGCAGCTCTGGACAGGACCTCTATGGCTACACCTTC. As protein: CASSSGQDLYGYTF.

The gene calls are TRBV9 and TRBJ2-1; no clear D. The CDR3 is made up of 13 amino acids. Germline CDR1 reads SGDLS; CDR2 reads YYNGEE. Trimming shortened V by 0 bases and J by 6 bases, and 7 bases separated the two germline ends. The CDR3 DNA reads TGTGCCAGCAGCGTAGGGGCTCTCAATGAGCAGTTCTTC. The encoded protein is CASSVGALNEQFF.